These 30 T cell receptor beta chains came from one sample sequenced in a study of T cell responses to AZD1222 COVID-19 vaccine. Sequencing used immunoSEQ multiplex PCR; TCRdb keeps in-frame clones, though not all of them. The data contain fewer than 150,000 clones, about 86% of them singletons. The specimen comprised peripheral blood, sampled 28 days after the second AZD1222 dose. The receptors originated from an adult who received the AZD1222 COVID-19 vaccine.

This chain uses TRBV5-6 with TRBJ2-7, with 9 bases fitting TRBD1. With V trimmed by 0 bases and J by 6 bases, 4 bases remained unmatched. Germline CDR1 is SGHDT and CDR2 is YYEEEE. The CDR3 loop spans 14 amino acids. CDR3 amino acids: CASSLVDRGGEQYF. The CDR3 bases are TGTGCCAGCAGCTTGGTGGACAGGGGTGGCGAGCAGTACTTC. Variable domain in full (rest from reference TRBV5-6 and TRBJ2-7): DAGVTQSPTHLIKTRGQQVTLRCSPKSGHDTVSWYQQALGQGPQFIFQYYEEEERQRGNFPDRFSGHQFPNYSSELNVNALLLGDSALYLCASSLVDRGGEQYFGPGTRLTVT.

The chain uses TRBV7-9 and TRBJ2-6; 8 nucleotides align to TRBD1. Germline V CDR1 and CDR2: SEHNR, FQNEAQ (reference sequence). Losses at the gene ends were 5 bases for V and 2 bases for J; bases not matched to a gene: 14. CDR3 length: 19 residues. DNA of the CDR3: TGTGCCAGCAGCAGTAAGGGACAGGAAGCTTTTCCTGGGGCCAACGTCCTGACTTTC. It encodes CASSSKGQEAFPGANVLTF.

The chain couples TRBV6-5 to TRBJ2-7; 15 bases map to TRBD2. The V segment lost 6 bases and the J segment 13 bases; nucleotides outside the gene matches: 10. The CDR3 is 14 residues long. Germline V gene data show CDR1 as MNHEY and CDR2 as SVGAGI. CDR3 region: CASSGTSGRPSAYF. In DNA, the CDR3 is TGTGCCAGCAGCGGGACTAGCGGGAGGCCCTCCGCATACTTC.

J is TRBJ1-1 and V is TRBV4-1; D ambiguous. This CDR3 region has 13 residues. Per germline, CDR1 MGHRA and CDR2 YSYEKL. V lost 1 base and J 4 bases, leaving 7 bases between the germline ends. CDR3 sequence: CASSQGQVTEAFF. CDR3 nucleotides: TGCGCCAGCAGCCAAGGTCAGGTCACTGAAGCTTTCTTT.

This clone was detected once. The CDR3 here is CASSLGGQGNTEAFF. DNA of the CDR3: TGTGCCAGCAGCTTAGGGGGACAGGGGAACACTGAAGCTTTCTTT. This sequence joins TRBV7-3 and TRBJ1-1; 9 bases align to TRBD1. There are 15 residues in the CDR3. Trimming took 2 bases from V and 1 from J; bases not matched to a gene: 2. Germline CDR1 and CDR2: SGHTA and FQGTGA.

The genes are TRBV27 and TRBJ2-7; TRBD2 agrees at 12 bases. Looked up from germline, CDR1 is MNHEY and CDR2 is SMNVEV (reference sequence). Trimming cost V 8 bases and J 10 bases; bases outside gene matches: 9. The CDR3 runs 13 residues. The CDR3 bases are TGTGCCAGCCTGGAGGCTAGCGGGAGGGTCCAGTACTTC. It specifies CASLEASGRVQYF.

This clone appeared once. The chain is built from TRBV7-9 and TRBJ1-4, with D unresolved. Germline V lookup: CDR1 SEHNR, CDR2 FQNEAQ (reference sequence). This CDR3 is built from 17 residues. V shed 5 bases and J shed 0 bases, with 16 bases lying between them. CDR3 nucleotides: TGTGCCAGCAGCCCCCCCTTAAGGTTTTCAACTAATGAAAAACTGTTTTTT. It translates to CASSPPLRFSTNEKLFF.

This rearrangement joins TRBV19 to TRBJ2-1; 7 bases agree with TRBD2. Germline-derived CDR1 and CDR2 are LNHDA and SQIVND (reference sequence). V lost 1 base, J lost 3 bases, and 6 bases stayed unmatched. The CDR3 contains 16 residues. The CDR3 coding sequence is TGTGCCAGTAGTATAGGGGGGAGGGGTATCTACAATGAGCAGTTCTTC. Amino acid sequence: CASSIGGRGIYNEQFF.

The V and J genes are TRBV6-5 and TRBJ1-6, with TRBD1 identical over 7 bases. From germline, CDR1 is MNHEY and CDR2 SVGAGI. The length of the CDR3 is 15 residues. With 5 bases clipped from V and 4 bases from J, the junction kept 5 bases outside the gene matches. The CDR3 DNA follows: TGTGCCAGCAGTCCAGGGGGTAGTTATAATTCACCCCTCCACTTT. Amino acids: CASSPGGSYNSPLHF.

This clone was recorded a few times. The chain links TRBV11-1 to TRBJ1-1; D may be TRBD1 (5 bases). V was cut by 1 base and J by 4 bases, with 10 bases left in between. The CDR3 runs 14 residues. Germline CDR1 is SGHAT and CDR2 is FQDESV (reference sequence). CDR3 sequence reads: CASSLVGAITEAFF. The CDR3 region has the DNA TGTGCCAGCAGCTTAGTAGGGGCGATCACTGAAGCTTTCTTT. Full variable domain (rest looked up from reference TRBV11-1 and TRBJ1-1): EAEVAQSPRYKITEKSQAVAFWCDPISGHATLYWYRQILGQGPELLVQFQDESVVDDSQLPKDRFSAERLKGVDSTLKIQPAELGDSAMYLCASSLVGAITEAFFGQGTRLTVV.

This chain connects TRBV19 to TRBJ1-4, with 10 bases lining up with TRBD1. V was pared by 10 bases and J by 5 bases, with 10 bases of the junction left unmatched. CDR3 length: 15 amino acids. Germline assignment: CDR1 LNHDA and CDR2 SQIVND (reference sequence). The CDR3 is CATLPPGQGNEKLFF. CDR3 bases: TGTGCCACTCTGCCTCCGGGACAGGGGAATGAAAAACTGTTTTTT.

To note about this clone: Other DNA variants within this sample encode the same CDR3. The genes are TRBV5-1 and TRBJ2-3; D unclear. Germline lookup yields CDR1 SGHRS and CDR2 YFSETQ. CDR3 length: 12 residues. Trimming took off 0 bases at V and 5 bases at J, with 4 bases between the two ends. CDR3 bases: TGCGCCAGCAGCTTGGCGGGAGATACGCAGTATTTT. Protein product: CASSLAGDTQYF.

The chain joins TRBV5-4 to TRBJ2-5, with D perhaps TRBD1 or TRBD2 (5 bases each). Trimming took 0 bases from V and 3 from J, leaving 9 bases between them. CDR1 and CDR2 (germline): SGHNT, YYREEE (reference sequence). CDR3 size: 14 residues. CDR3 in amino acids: CASSLGGGEETQYF. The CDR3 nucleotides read TGTGCCAGCAGCTTGGGTGGGGGAGAAGAGACCCAGTACTTC.

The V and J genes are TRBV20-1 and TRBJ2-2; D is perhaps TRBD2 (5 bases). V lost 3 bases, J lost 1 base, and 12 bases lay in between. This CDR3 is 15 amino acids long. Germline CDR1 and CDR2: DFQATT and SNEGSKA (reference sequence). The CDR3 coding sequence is TGCAGTGCTAGTATCGCGGAGGTGAACACCGGGGAGCTGTTTTTT. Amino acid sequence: CSASIAEVNTGELFF.

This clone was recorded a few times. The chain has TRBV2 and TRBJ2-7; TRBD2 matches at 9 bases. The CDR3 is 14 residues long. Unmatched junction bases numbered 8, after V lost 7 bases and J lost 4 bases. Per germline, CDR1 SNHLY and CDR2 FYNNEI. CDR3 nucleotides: TGTGCCAGCACCGCGGGAGGGCCTCTATACGAGCAGTACTTC. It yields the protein CASTAGGPLYEQYF.

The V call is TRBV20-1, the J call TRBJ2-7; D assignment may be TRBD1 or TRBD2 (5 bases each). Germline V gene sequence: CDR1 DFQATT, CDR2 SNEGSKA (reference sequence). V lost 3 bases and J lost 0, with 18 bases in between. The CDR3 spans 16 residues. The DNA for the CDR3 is TGCAGTGCTAGTCCGGGACGACAAAGGAGCTCCTACGAGCAGTACTTC. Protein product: CSASPGRQRSSYEQYF.

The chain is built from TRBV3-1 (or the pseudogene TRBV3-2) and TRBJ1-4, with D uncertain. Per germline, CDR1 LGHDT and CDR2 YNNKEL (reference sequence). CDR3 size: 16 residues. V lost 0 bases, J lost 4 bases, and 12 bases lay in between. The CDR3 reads CASSQDPQALNEKLFF. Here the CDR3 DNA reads TGTGCCAGCAGCCAAGATCCTCAGGCCCTTAATGAAAAACTGTTTTTT.

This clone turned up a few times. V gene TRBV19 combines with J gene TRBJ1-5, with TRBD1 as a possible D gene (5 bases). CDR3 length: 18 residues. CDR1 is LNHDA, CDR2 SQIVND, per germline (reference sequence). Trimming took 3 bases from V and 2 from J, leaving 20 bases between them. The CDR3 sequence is CASSIPGRGIYRNQPQHF. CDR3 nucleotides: TGTGCCAGTAGTATCCCGGGGCGCGGGATCTATCGCAATCAGCCCCAGCATTTT. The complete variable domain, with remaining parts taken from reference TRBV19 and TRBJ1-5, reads DGGITQSPKYLFRKEGQNVTLSCEQNLNHDAMYWYRQDPGQGLRLIYYSQIVNDFQKGDIAEGYSVSREKKESFPLTVTSAQKNPTAFYLCASSIPGRGIYRNQPQHFGDGTRLSIL.

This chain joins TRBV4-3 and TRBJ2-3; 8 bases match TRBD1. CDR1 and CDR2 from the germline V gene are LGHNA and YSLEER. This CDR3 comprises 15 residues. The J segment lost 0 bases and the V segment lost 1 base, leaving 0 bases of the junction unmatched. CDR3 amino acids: CASSQGTGSTDTQYF. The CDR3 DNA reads TGCGCCAGCAGCCAAGGGACAGGGAGCACAGATACGCAGTATTTT.

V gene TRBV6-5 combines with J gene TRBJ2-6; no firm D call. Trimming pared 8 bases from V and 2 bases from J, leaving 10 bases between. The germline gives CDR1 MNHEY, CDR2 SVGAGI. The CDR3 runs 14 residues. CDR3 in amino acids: CASRAVAGANVLTF. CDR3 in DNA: TGTGCCAGCCGGGCAGTTGCTGGGGCCAACGTCCTGACTTTC.

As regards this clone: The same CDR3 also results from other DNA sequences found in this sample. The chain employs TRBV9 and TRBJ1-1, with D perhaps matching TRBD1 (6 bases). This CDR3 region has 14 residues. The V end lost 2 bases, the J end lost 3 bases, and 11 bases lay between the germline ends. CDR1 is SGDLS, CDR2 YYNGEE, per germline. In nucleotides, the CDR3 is TGTGCCAGCAGCGTGTTGACAGGCGACACTGAAGCTTTCTTT. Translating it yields CASSVLTGDTEAFF.

This chain's CDR3 is CAGTIGWNSPLHF. CDR3 in DNA: TGTGCCGGTACTATAGGGTGGAATTCACCCCTCCACTTT. V and J are TRBV30 and TRBJ1-6; D remains ambiguous. Germline V CDR1 and CDR2: GTSNPN, SVGIG (reference sequence). CDR3 length: 13 amino acids. With 8 bases removed from V and 7 bases from J, the gap between germline ends came to 15 bases.

The CDR3 spells CASSAGSYLNSPLHF. The CDR3 nucleotides read TGTGCCAGCAGCGCCGGGTCCTACTTGAATTCACCCCTCCACTTT. The rearrangement uses TRBV9 and TRBJ1-6; no clear D gene. The germline V gene encodes CDR1 SGDLS and CDR2 YYNGEE. V was trimmed by 3 bases and J by 7 bases, leaving 14 bases between them. The CDR3 contains 15 residues.

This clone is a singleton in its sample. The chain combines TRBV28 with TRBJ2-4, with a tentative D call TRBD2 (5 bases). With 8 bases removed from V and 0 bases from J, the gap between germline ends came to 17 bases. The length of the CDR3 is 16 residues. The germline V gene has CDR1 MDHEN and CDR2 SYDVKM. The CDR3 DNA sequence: TGTGCCAGCTCCAAAAGCGGCACAATAGCCAAAAACATTCAGTACTTC. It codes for CASSKSGTIAKNIQYF.

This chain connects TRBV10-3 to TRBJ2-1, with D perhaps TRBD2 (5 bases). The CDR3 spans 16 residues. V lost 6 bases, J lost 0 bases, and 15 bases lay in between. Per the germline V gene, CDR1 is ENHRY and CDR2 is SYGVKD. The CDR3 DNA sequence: TGTGCCATCAGGGGAGAGGATTCAAGCTCCTACAATGAGCAGTTCTTC. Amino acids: CAIRGEDSSSYNEQFF.

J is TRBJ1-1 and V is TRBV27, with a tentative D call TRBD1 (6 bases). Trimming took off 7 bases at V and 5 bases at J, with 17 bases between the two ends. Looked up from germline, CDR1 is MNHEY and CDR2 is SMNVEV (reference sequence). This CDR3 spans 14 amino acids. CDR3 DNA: TGTGCCAGCACCCAAGGGGGGGTTTGGACTGAAGCTTTCTTT. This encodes CASTQGGVWTEAFF.

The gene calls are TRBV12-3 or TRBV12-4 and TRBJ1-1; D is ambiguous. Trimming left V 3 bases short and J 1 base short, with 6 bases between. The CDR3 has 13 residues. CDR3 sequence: CASSLPENTEAFF. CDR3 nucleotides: TGTGCCAGCAGTTTGCCAGAGAACACTGAAGCTTTCTTT.

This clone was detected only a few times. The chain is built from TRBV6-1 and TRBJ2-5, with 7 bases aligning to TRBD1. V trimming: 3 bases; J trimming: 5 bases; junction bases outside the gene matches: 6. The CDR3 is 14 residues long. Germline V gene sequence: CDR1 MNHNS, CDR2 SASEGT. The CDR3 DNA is TGTGCCAGCAGTGACGACGGACAGGACGAGACCCAGTACTTC. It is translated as CASSDDGQDETQYF.

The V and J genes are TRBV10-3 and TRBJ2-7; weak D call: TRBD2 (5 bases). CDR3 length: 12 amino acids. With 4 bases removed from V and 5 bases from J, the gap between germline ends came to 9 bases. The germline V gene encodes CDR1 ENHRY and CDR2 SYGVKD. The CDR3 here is CAISAGSDEQYF. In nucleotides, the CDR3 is TGTGCCATCAGTGCGGGGTCCGACGAGCAGTACTTC.

The CDR3 DNA follows: TGTGCCAGTACCGTAGACAGGGGATTCGTAGGGACTGAAGCTTTCTTT. It codes for CASTVDRGFVGTEAFF. The chain uses TRBV19 and TRBJ1-1, with 8 bases lining up with TRBD1. Germline V CDR1 and CDR2: LNHDA, SQIVND (reference sequence). CDR3 length: 16 residues. V gave up 7 bases and J gave up 5 bases; unmatched junction bases: 15.